What follows describes a single T cell receptor (beta chain). Its antigen is unidentified. A single base separates this from a much larger clone, so it may be a read error. The sample comes from a study of blood T cells in healthy people across ages. Findings of the study overall: Per-million-T-cell TCR beta diversity fell roughly linearly with age.

This CDR3 spans 17 amino acids. Germline CDR1 SGHTA, CDR2 FQGNSA. Next came a second PCR, run for about 7 to 11 cycles, which used a sample-barcoded 5' primer along with a J-beta primer mix. TCRdb re-derived calls from the 5' RACE reads in MiXCR, one entry per CDR3 protein. The sample includes 1.8 million or so distinct CDR3 sequences, roughly two fifths of them seen just once. Sequenced: blood. The chain is built from TRBV7-2 and TRBJ2-6, with 10 bases lining up with TRBD2. This receptor was taken from a human donor in good health. The CDR3 nucleotides are TGTGCCAGCAGCTTAGGCCTAGCGGGGGTAGGGGCCAACGTCCCGACTTTC. Amino acid sequence: CASSLGLAGVGANVPTF.